The entry below describes one T cell receptor beta chain. Antigen unknown. Only one base separates this from a far larger clonotype, so it likely reflects a read error. The sample originates from a study of shared clonotypes between healthy human individuals. Overall study findings and caveats: A reduction in generation probabilities was seen for non-shared clonotypes relative to those shared by all four donors. Clonotype sharing across donors was expected to vary with sequencing depth. Naive CD4 clonotypes were shared across a few donors at roughly 5%.

Participating donors were healthy, HIV-negative adults free of recent acute infections or vaccinations. Germline CDR1 SGHRS, CDR2 YFSETQ. V lost 1 base and J lost 4, with 18 bases in between. CDR3 size: 17 residues. Method: immunoSEQ multiplex PCR; TCRdb's copy keeps in-frame clones and lacks some. The table lists approximately 82,000 clones, about 64% of them singletons. The sample comprised memory CD8+ T cells sorted from blood. Documented subset: CD45RO+ cells pooled with CCR7-negative TemRA cells. This sequence was found in a man aged 30 to 39 in good health. This chain joins TRBV5-1 and TRBJ2-1; TRBD2 might be the D (6 bases). Here the CDR3 reads CASSLSRTNGGYNEQFF. Written as DNA, the CDR3 is TGCGCCAGCAGCTTGTCCCGGACTAACGGAGGATACAATGAGCAGTTCTTC.